This entry lists 32 T cell receptor beta chains sequenced from one sample in a study of T cells after yellow fever vaccination. TCRdb re-called the 5' RACE reads through MiXCR, storing one row per CDR3 protein. The table records about 50,000 distinct CDR3 sequences, around 5.4% of them present only once. Sequenced here: PBMCs, either bulk or a sorted T-cell subset (CD4+, CD8+, memory, or dextramer-sorted; not recorded which), sampled on the day of the yellow fever booster vaccination. These receptor sequences come from a man younger than 30 who received the YFV17D yellow fever vaccine.

Many counts were recorded for this clonotype. As DNA, the CDR3 is TGTGCCAGCACCTCCCGGAAGGCAGATACGCAGTATTTT. Its translation is CASTSRKADTQYF. The rearrangement links TRBV12-3 or TRBV12-4 to TRBJ2-3; D remains ambiguous. V lost 7 bases and J lost 4, with 12 bases in between. This CDR3 comprises 13 residues.

This clonotype was seen repeatedly, ten times or more. The chain carries TRBV20-1 and TRBJ1-1; D call uncertain. This CDR3 spans 13 amino acids. The germline gives CDR1 DFQATT, CDR2 SNEGSKA (reference sequence). Trimming stripped 0 bases from V and 0 bases from J, with 5 bases between. The CDR3 nucleotides read TGCAGTGCTAGAGACGGCCTGAACACTGAAGCTTTCTTT. Translating gives CSARDGLNTEAFF.

In its sample, this clonotype was seen a few times. V and J are TRBV6-1 and TRBJ1-4, with a weak D call TRBD1 (6 bases). The CDR3 loop spans 15 amino acids. From germline, CDR1 is MNHNS and CDR2 SASEGT. Trimming removed 6 bases from V and 2 bases from J, with 13 bases in between. The CDR3 sequence is CASRRDRSTNEKLFF. CDR3 in DNA: TGTGCCAGCAGGCGCGACAGGAGTACTAATGAAAAACTGTTTTTT.

This clonotype was detected a few times. The J gene is TRBJ1-3, the V gene TRBV7-2, with a tentative D call TRBD1 (5 bases). CDR3 length: 16 residues. V was clipped by 6 bases and J by 0 bases, with 15 bases between them. CDR1 SGHTA and CDR2 FQGNSA come from the germline V gene. The CDR3 region is CASSESGTASGNTIYF. The CDR3 nucleotides read TGTGCCAGCAGTGAGTCCGGGACGGCCTCTGGAAACACCATATATTTT.

This rearrangement joins TRBV4-1 to TRBJ2-3, with a tentative D call TRBD2 (6 bases). The V gene lost 3 bases and the J gene lost 2 bases, with 9 bases spanning the gap. The CDR3 loop spans 14 amino acids. The germline V gene has CDR1 MGHRA and CDR2 YSYEKL. CDR3: CASSHAGSTDTQYF. The CDR3 DNA is TGCGCCAGCAGCCATGCGGGATCCACAGATACGCAGTATTTT.

In this sample, this clonotype turned up many times. The chain couples TRBV10-2 to TRBJ1-1; D unresolved. The length of the CDR3 is 14 residues. V lost 0 bases and J lost 4, with 9 bases in between. Germline loops: CDR1 WSHSY, CDR2 SAAADI. The CDR3 sequence: CASSESKGITEAFF. The CDR3 bases are TGCGCCAGCAGTGAGTCGAAGGGAATCACTGAAGCTTTCTTT.

This clonotype has at least ten counts. This chain uses TRBV20-1 with TRBJ1-5; unclear D gene. V was clipped by 1 base and J by 0 bases, with 10 bases between them. Per the germline V gene, CDR1 is DFQATT and CDR2 is SNEGSKA (reference sequence). There are 15 residues in the CDR3. The CDR3 DNA reads as TGCAGTGCTAGAGCACAAGGATTTAGCAATCAGCCCCAGCATTTT. Its translation is CSARAQGFSNQPQHF.

This clonotype came up a few times. This chain joins TRBV4-3 and TRBJ2-1; TRBD1 matches 7 bases. CDR1 LGHNA and CDR2 YSLEER come from the germline V gene. The trim removed 4 bases at V and 0 bases at J, leaving 6 bases unmatched. The CDR3 is 16 amino acids. The CDR3 reads CASSPRDSGSYNEQFF. The CDR3 DNA sequence: TGCGCCAGCAGCCCCCGGGACAGTGGCTCCTACAATGAGCAGTTCTTC.

The chain uses TRBV19 and TRBJ1-2, with 8 bases lining up with TRBD1. V shed 3 bases, J shed 9 bases, and the junction held 6 bases outside the gene matches. Germline V gives CDR1 LNHDA, CDR2 SQIVND (reference sequence). This CDR3 has 13 residues. CDR3 amino acids: CASSIDRGYSYTF. Here the CDR3 DNA reads TGTGCCAGTAGTATCGACAGGGGATACAGCTACACCTTC.

This clonotype was recorded a few times. The J gene is TRBJ2-2, the V gene TRBV5-4; D remains ambiguous. Germline V lookup: CDR1 SGHNT, CDR2 YYREEE (reference sequence). This CDR3 has 13 residues. Trimming removed 0 bases at V and 4 bases at J, with 4 bases between. In nucleotides, the CDR3 is TGTGCCAGCAGCTTGGTGTCCACCGGGGAGCTGTTTTTT. It encodes CASSLVSTGELFF.

This clonotype has at least ten counts. The chain is built from TRBV7-9 and TRBJ2-7; 9 bases are shared with TRBD1. CDR3 length equals 16 residues. Trimming took 5 bases from V and 3 from J; bases not matched to a gene: 11. Per the germline V gene, CDR1 is SEHNR and CDR2 is FQNEAQ (reference sequence). CDR3 sequence reads: CASSPATGTGIYEQYF. CDR3 bases: TGTGCCAGCAGCCCTGCCACCGGGACAGGGATCTACGAGCAGTACTTC.

This clonotype appeared a few times. The chain couples TRBV12-3 or TRBV12-4 to TRBJ2-3; D is uncertain. CDR3 length: 12 residues. V was shortened by 5 bases and J by 1 base, with 4 bases between the two germline ends. The DNA of the CDR3 is TGTGCCAGCAGTCCCCGCACAGATACGCAGTATTTT. Translation: CASSPRTDTQYF.

V usage is TRBV25-1 and J usage is TRBJ2-5, with 9 bases identical to TRBD2. The CDR3 length is 17 residues. CDR1 and CDR2 (germline): MGHDK, SYGVNS. The trim removed 1 base at V and 4 bases at J, leaving 10 bases unmatched. CDR3 coding DNA: TGTGCCAGCAGTGAATCTCGCGGGGGGGCCCTTATAGAGACCCAGTACTTC. This translates into CASSESRGGALIETQYF.

This clonotype appeared many times. The rearrangement joins TRBV4-3 to TRBJ1-2; 7 nucleotides align to TRBD1. CDR3 length: 15 residues. With 1 base clipped from V and 4 bases from J, the junction kept 6 bases outside the gene matches. CDR1 and CDR2 from the germline V gene are LGHNA and YSLEER. DNA for the CDR3: TGCGCCAGCAGCCAAGGCAGCTCAGGGGGCTATGGCTACACCTTC. This sequence encodes CASSQGSSGGYGYTF.

This clonotype was recorded at least ten times. The V and J genes are TRBV12-3 or TRBV12-4 and TRBJ2-1; TRBD1 or TRBD2 may be the D gene (5 bases each). The CDR3 contains 15 residues. V shed 6 bases and J shed 8 bases, with 20 bases lying between them. The CDR3 sequence: CASRPAGTVKDEQFF. CDR3 nucleotide sequence: TGTGCCAGCAGGCCTGCCGGGACGGTAAAGGATGAGCAGTTCTTC.

This clonotype was observed many times. The chain recombines TRBV5-1 with TRBJ2-1, with D tentatively TRBD2 (5 bases). The germline CDR1 and CDR2 sequences are SGHRS and YFSETQ. The CDR3 covers 13 residues. Trimming stripped 0 bases from V and 11 bases from J, with 12 bases between. The CDR3: CASSLAVGRQQFF. The CDR3 region has the DNA TGCGCCAGCAGCTTGGCTGTGGGGAGACAGCAGTTCTTC.

This clonotype came up many times. The V call is TRBV6-2 or TRBV6-3, the J call TRBJ2-7; D not certain. The CDR3 consists of 13 residues. CDR1 is MNHEY, CDR2 SVGEGT, per germline. V lost 0 bases to trimming and J lost 7 bases, with 10 bases between them. The CDR3 nucleotides read TGTGCCAGCAGTTACTCGATTGGTTCGGAGCAGTACGTC. This gives the protein CASSYSIGSEQYV.

This clonotype was counted many times. The rearrangement links TRBV6-5 to TRBJ1-6; D is undetermined. CDR1 is MNHEY, CDR2 SVGAGI, per germline. CDR3 length equals 15 residues. V dropped 0 bases and J dropped 10 bases, with 13 bases sitting between them. In DNA form, the CDR3 reads TGTGCCAGCAGTTACTCGTCAGGCCGGCAGTCACCCCTCCACTTT. Translated, it gives CASSYSSGRQSPLHF.

The sample holds many counts of this clonotype. The chain is built from TRBV10-3 and TRBJ2-5; perhaps D is TRBD1 or TRBD2 (6 bases each). CDR3 length: 13 amino acids. Trimming took off 2 bases at V and 5 bases at J, with 9 bases between the two ends. Germline CDR1 reads ENHRY; CDR2 reads SYGVKD. CDR3 sequence (DNA): TGTGCCATCAGTGAGGGGGGGCTGGAGACCCAGTACTTC. Translating it yields CAISEGGLETQYF.

The table lists this clonotype with many counts. The J gene is TRBJ1-2, the V gene TRBV6-1; 7 bases line up with TRBD1. V dropped 4 bases and J dropped 4; count of bases not matched to a gene: 15. Germline V gene data show CDR1 as MNHNS and CDR2 as SASEGT. The CDR3 is 17 residues long. This CDR3 reads CASSANRGGDSGYGYTF. CDR3 sequence (DNA): TGTGCCAGCAGTGCAAACAGGGGAGGGGATTCCGGCTATGGCTACACCTTC.

This clonotype showed up just a few times. This chain links TRBV2 with TRBJ2-3, with D perhaps matching TRBD1 (7 bases). CDR1 and CDR2 from the germline V gene are SNHLY and FYNNEI. Between the trimmed V and J ends, which lost 9 bases and 2 bases, there was a span of 18 bases. The CDR3 totals 15 residues. DNA of the CDR3: TGTGCCAGAGCAGGGGGGCGGGGTTCCACAGATACGCAGTATTTT. Translated: CARAGGRGSTDTQYF.

The sample holds a few counts of this clonotype. The rearrangement links TRBV20-1 to TRBJ2-2; D is possibly TRBD1 or TRBD2 (5 bases each). With 4 bases removed from V and 4 bases from J, the gap between germline ends came to 16 bases. The CDR3 is made up of 15 amino acids. CDR1 and CDR2 from the germline V gene are DFQATT and SNEGSKA (reference sequence). The CDR3 protein is CSATRDTSLTGELFF. In nucleotides, the CDR3 is TGCAGTGCTACCAGGGATACTAGTCTCACCGGGGAGCTGTTTTTT.

This clonotype was picked up many times. This sequence joins TRBV4-1 and TRBJ2-7; TRBD1 is a possible D gene (6 bases). The V end was cut by 0 bases, the J end by 3 bases, with 12 bases between. CDR3 size: 15 residues. The germline V gene has CDR1 MGHRA and CDR2 YSYEKL. CDR3 loop: CASSQEPGENYEQYF. In DNA, the CDR3 is TGCGCCAGCAGCCAAGAACCAGGGGAGAACTACGAGCAGTACTTC.

This clonotype appeared many times. The chain recombines TRBV29-1 with TRBJ2-5; D unresolved. CDR1 and CDR2 (germline): SQVTM, ANQGSEA. The CDR3 runs to 12 residues. Trimming pared 7 bases from V and 5 bases from J, leaving 14 bases between. The CDR3 sequence: CSADAVAETQYF. The DNA for the CDR3 is TGCAGCGCTGACGCGGTCGCGGAGACCCAGTACTTC.

This clonotype turned up a few times. The rearrangement links TRBV7-2 to TRBJ2-4; D is uncertain. CDR1 is SGHTA, CDR2 FQGNSA, per germline. The CDR3 covers 15 residues. Trimming took off 4 bases at V and 2 bases at J, with 12 bases between the two ends. The CDR3 reads CASSSPGVSKNIQYF. The CDR3, as DNA: TGTGCCAGCAGCTCCCCTGGGGTCTCCAAAAACATTCAGTACTTC.

This clonotype was recorded only once. Since a much larger clone is just one base distant, this may be a read error. The chain recombines TRBV10-3 with TRBJ2-2; a possible D gene is TRBD2 (7 bases). V was cut by 4 bases and J by 6 bases, with 15 bases left in between. This CDR3 spans 15 amino acids. Germline CDR1 is ENHRY and CDR2 is SYGVKD. The CDR3 is CAISAPTGGPGELFF. CDR3 in DNA: TGTGCCATCAGTGCCCCCACCGGGGGGCCCGGGGAGCTGTTTTTT.

This chain links TRBV12-5 with TRBJ2-2; D unresolved. Germline V gives CDR1 LGHNT, CDR2 FRNRAP. Trimming removed 7 bases from V and 5 bases from J, with 8 bases in between. The CDR3 consists of 12 residues. CDR3 protein: CASALGTGELFF. The CDR3 DNA sequence: TGTGCTAGTGCCCTCGGGACCGGGGAGCTGTTTTTT.

Only a few counts were recorded for this clonotype. The gene calls are TRBV9 and TRBJ2-3; D might be TRBD1 (6 bases). CDR1 is SGDLS, CDR2 YYNGEE, per germline. This CDR3 is 16 amino acids long. The V end was cut by 0 bases, the J end by 4 bases, with 15 bases between. CDR3: CASSVAPGVMADTQYF. As DNA, the CDR3 is TGTGCCAGCAGCGTAGCCCCAGGGGTAATGGCAGATACGCAGTATTTT. The full variable domain, in which reference TRBV9 and TRBJ2-3 provide the parts outside the CDR3, is DSGVTQTPKHLITATGQRVTLRCSPRSGDLSVYWYQQSLDQGLQFLIQYYNGEERAKGNILERFSAQQFPDLHSELNLSSLELGDSALYFCASSVAPGVMADTQYFGPGTRLTVL.

This clonotype was seen repeatedly, ten times or more. This chain joins TRBV7-2 and TRBJ2-3; possibly TRBD1 or TRBD2 for D (5 bases each). The CDR3 has 14 residues. Germline CDR1 is SGHTA and CDR2 is FQGNSA. V dropped 0 bases and J dropped 1 base, with 5 bases sitting between them. The CDR3 nucleotides are TGTGCCAGCAGCTTAGCGGGGGGCACAGATACGCAGTATTTT. This sequence encodes CASSLAGGTDTQYF.

This clonotype occurred many times. The chain recombines TRBV7-2 with TRBJ2-7, with D possibly being TRBD1 (7 bases). V shed 2 bases and J shed 2 bases, with 22 bases lying between them. Germline V gene lookup returns CDR1 SGHTA and CDR2 FQGNSA. The CDR3 is 18 residues long. CDR3 nucleotides: TGTGCCAGCAGCTTACGGGGTGGTAGGCAGGGGGGCACCTACGAGCAGTACTTC. This sequence encodes CASSLRGGRQGGTYEQYF.

This clonotype was observed many times. This chain connects TRBV5-1 to TRBJ2-3; unclear D gene. The V end lost 5 bases, the J end lost 1 base, and 11 bases lay between the germline ends. The CDR3 consists of 14 residues. In germline, CDR1 is SGHRS, CDR2 YFSETQ. The CDR3 coding sequence is TGCGCCAGCAGGGGTCTAGTTGGCACAGATACGCAGTATTTT. It translates to CASRGLVGTDTQYF.

This clonotype was counted a few times. The V and J genes are TRBV2 and TRBJ2-7, with 9 positions matching TRBD2. CDR1 and CDR2 (germline): SNHLY, FYNNEI. The junction had 7 bases not matched to a gene; V was cut back by 7 bases and J by 3 bases. This CDR3 has 14 residues. CDR3 sequence: CASIPSGDHYEQYF. In DNA, the CDR3 is TGTGCCAGCATTCCTAGCGGGGACCACTACGAGCAGTACTTC.